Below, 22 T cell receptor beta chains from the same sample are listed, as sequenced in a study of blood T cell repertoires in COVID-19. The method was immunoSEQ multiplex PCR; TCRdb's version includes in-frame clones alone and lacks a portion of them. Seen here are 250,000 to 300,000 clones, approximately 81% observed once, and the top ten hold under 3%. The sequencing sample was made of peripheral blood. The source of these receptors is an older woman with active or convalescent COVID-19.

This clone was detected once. CDR3: CASRRGGGYEQYF. The CDR3, as DNA: TGTGCCAGCAGGAGAGGGGGTGGCTACGAGCAGTACTTC. The V call is TRBV6-5, the J call TRBJ2-7; D is possibly TRBD1 (6 bases). V lost 6 bases, J lost 3 bases, and 12 bases lay in between. This CDR3 spans 13 amino acids. Germline CDR1 reads MNHEY; CDR2 reads SVGAGI.

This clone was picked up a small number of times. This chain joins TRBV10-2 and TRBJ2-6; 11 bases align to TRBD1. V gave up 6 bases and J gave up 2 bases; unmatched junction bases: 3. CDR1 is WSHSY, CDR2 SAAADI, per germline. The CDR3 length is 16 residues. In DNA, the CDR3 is TGCGCCAGCAGGGACAGGGGGCGGACTGGGGCCAACGTCCTGACTTTC. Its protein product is CASRDRGRTGANVLTF.

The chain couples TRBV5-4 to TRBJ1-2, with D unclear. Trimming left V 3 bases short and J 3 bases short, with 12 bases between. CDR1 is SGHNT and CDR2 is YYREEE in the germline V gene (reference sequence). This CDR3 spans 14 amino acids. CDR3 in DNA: TGTGCCAGCAGCTCAGCCTCGGGAGACTATGGCTACACCTTC. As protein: CASSSASGDYGYTF.

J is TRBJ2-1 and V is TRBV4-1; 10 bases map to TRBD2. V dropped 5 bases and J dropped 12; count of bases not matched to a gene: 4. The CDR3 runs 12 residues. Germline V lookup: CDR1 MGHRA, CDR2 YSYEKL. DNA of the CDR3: TGCGCCAGCAGCTTTAGCGGGGGGTCGCAGTTCTTC. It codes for CASSFSGGSQFF.

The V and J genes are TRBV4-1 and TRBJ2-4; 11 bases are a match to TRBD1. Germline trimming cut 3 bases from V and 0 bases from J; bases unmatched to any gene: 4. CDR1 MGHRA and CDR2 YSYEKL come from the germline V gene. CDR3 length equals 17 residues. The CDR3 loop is CASSQGTGGLAKNIQYF. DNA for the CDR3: TGCGCCAGCAGCCAGGGGACAGGGGGATTAGCCAAAAACATTCAGTACTTC.

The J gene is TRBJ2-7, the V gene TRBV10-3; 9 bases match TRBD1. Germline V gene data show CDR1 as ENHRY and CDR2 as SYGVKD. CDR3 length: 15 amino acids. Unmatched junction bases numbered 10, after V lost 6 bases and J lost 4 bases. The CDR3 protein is CAIRTGTGSDYEQYF. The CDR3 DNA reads TGTGCCATCAGGACCGGGACAGGGTCTGATTACGAGCAGTACTTC.

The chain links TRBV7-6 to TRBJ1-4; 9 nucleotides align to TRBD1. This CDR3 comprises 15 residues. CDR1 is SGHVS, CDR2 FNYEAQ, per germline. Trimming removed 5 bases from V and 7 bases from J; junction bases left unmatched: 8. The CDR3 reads CASSALGTGTEKLFF. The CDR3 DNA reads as TGTGCCAGCAGCGCATTAGGGACAGGGACTGAAAAACTGTTTTTT.

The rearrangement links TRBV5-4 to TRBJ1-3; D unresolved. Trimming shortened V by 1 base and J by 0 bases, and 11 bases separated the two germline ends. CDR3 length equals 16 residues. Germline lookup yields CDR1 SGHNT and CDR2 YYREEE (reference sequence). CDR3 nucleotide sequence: TGTGCCAGCAGCTTGTTCGGGATGACCTCTGGAAACACCATATATTTT. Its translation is CASSLFGMTSGNTIYF. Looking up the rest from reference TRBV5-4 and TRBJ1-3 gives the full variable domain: ETGVTQSPTHLIKTRGQQVTLRCSSQSGHNTVSWYQQALGQGPQFIFQYYREEENGRGNFPPRFSGLQFPNYSSELNVNALELDDSALYLCASSLFGMTSGNTIYFGEGSWLTVV.

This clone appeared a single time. CDR3 amino acids: CASSQGGTGWGYTF. The CDR3 region has the DNA TGCGCCAGCAGCCAAGGGGGGACAGGCTGGGGCTACACCTTC. The rearrangement joins TRBV4-1 to TRBJ1-2, with 8 positions matching TRBD1. Germline V gives CDR1 MGHRA, CDR2 YSYEKL. The CDR3 has 14 amino acids. V shed 1 base and J 8 bases; nucleotides not matched to a gene: 6.

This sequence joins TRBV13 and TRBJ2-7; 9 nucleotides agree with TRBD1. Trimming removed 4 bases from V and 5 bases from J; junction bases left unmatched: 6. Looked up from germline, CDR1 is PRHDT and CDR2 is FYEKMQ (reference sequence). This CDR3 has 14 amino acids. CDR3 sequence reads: CASSSGQGGDEQYF. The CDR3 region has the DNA TGTGCCAGCAGCTCGGGACAGGGTGGCGACGAGCAGTACTTC.

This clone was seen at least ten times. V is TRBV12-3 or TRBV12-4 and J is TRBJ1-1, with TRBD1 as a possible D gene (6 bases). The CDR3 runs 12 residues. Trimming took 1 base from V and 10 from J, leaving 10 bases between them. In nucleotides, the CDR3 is TGTGCCAGCAGTTTAGATCGGGGGGCAGCTTTCTTT. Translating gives CASSLDRGAAFF.

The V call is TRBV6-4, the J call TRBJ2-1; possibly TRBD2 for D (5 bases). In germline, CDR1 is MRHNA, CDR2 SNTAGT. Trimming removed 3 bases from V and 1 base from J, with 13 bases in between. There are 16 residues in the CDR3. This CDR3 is CASSEVPGSSYNEQFF. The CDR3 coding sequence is TGTGCCAGCAGTGAAGTTCCGGGATCTTCCTACAATGAGCAGTTCTTC.

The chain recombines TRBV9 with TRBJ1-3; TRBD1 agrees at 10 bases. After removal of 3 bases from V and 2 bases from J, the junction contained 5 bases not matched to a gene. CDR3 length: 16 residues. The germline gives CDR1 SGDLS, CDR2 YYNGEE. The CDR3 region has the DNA TGTGCCAGCAGCGCCCTTGGACAGGGGGCTGGAAACACCATATATTTT. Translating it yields CASSALGQGAGNTIYF.

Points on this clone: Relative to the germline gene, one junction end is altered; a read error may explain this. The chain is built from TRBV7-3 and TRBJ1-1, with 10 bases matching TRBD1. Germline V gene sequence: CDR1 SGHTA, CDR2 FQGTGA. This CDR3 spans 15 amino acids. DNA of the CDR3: TGTGCCAGCAGCGTAACGACAGGGGGCGTTACTGAAGCTTTCTTT. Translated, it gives CASSVTTGGVTEAFF.

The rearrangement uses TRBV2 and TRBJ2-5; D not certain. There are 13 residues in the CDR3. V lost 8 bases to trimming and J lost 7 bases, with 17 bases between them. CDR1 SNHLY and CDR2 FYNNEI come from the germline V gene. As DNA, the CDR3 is TGTGCCAGCTGTCCCAAGCCCCCAGGGACCCAGTACTTC. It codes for CASCPKPPGTQYF. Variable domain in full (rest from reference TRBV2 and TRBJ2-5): EPEVTQTPSHQVTQMGQEVILRCVPISNHLYFYWYRQILGQKVEFLVSFYNNEISEKSEIFDDQFSVERPDGSNFTLKIRSTKLEDSAMYFCASCPKPPGTQYFGPGTRLLVL.

In DNA form, the CDR3 reads TGTGCCAGCAGCCAGTACTCCGGGACAGGTCACTGGGATGAGCAGTTCTTC. Protein product: CASSQYSGTGHWDEQFF. The chain uses TRBV4-2 and TRBJ2-1, with 8 bases that match TRBD1. The junction had 15 bases not matched to a gene; V was cut back by 3 bases and J by 8 bases. Germline loops: CDR1 LGHNA, CDR2 YNFKEQ. There are 17 residues in the CDR3.

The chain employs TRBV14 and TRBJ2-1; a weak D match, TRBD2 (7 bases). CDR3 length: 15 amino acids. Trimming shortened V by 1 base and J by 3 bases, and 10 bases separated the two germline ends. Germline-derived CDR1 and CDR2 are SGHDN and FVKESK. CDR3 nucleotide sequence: TGTGCCAGCAGCCAAGCGGGGGGCGTCTACAATGAGCAGTTCTTC. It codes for CASSQAGGVYNEQFF.

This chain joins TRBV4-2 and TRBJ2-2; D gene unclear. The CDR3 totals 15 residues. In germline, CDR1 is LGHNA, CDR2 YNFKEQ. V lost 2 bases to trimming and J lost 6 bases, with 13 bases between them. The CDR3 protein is CASSQNRLSSGELFF. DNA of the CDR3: TGTGCCAGCAGCCAAAATCGGTTGAGCTCCGGGGAGCTGTTTTTT.

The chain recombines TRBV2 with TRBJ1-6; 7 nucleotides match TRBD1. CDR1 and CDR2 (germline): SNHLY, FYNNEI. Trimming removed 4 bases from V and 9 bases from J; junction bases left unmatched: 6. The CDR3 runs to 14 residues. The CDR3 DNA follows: TGTGCCAGCAGTGTACACAGGGGTAGTTCACCCCTCCACTTT. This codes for CASSVHRGSSPLHF.

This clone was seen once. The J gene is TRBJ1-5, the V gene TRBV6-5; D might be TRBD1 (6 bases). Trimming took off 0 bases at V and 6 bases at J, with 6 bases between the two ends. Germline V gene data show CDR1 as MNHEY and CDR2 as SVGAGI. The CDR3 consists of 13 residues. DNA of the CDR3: TGTGCCAGCAGTTACTCCAGGGGTCAGCCCCAGCATTTT. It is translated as CASSYSRGQPQHF.

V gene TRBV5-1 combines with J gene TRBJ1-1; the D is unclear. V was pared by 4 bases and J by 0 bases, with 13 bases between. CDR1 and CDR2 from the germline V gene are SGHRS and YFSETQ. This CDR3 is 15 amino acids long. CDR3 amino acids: CASSVQRRVNTEAFF. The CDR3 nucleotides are TGCGCCAGCAGCGTACAACGGAGGGTGAACACTGAAGCTTTCTTT.

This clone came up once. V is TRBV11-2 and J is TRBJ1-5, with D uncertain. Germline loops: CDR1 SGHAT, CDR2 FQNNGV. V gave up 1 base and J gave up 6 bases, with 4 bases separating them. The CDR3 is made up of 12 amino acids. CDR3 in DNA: TGTGCCAGCAGCTTAGCCGGTCAGCCCCAGCATTTT. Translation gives CASSLAGQPQHF.